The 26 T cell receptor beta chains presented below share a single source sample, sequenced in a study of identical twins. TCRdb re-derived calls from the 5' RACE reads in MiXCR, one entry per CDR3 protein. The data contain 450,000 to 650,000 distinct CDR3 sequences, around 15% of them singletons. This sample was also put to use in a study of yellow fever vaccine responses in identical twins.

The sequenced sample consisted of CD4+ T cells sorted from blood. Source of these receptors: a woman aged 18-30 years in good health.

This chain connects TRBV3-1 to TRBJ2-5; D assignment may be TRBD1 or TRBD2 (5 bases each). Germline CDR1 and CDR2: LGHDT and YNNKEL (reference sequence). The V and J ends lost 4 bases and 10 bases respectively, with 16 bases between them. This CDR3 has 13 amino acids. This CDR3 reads CASSRNPGDGQYF. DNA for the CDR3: TGTGCCAGCAGCCGAAACCCCGGGGACGGCCAGTACTTC.

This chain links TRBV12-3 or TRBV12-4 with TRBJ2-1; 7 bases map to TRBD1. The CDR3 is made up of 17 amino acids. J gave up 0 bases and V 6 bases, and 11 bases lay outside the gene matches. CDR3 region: CASSQAPGQSSYNEQFF. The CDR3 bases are TGTGCCAGCAGCCAGGCCCCGGGACAGAGCTCCTACAATGAGCAGTTCTTC.

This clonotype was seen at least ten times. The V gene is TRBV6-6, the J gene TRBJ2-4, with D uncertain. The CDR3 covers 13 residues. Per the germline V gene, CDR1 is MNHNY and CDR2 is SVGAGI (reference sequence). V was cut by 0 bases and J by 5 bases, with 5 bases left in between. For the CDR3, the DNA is TGTGCCAGCAGTTACTCAGTTCAAAACATTCAGTACTTC. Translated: CASSYSVQNIQYF.

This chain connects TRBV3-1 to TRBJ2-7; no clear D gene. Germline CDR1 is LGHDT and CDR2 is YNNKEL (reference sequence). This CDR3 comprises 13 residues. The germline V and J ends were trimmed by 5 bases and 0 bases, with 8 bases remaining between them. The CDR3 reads CASSYTSSYEQYF. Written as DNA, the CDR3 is TGTGCCAGCAGCTACACGAGCTCCTACGAGCAGTACTTC.

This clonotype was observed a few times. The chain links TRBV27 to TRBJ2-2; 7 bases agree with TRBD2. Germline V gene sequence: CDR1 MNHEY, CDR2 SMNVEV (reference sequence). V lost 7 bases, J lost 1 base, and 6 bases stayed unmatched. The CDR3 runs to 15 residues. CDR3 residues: CASKWGGMNTGELFF. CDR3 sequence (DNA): TGTGCCAGCAAATGGGGGGGGATGAACACCGGGGAGCTGTTTTTT.

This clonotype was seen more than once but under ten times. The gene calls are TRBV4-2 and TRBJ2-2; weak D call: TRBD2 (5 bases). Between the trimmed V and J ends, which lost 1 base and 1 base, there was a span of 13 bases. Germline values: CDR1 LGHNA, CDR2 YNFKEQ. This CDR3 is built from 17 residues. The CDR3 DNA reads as TGTGCCAGCAGCCAAGCCTCGAGGAGCGGGAACACCGGGGAGCTGTTTTTT. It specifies CASSQASRSGNTGELFF.

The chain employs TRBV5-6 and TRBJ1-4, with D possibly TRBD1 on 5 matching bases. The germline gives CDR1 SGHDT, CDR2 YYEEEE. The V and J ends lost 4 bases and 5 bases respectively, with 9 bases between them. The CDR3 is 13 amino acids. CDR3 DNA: TGTGCCAGCAGCCGACGGGACAATGAAAAACTGTTTTTT. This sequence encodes CASSRRDNEKLFF.

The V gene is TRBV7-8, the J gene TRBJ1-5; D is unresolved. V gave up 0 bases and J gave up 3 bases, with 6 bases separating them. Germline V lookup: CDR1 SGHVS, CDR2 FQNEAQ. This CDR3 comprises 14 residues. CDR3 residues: CASSLAEINQPQHF. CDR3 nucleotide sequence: TGTGCCAGCAGCTTAGCGGAGATCAATCAGCCCCAGCATTTT.

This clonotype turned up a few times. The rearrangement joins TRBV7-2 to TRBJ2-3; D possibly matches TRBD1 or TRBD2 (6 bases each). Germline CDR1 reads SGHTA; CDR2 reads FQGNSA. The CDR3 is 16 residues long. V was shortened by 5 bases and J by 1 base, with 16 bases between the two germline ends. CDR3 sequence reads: CASSASGERGTDTQYF. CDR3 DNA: TGTGCCAGCAGCGCCTCAGGGGAGCGGGGCACAGATACGCAGTATTTT.

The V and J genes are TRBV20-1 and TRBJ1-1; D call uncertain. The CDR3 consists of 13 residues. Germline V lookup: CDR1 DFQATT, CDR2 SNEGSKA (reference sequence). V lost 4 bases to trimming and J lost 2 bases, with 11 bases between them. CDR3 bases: TGCAGTGCTAAGTCGACACTCAACACTGAAGCTTTCTTT. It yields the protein CSAKSTLNTEAFF.

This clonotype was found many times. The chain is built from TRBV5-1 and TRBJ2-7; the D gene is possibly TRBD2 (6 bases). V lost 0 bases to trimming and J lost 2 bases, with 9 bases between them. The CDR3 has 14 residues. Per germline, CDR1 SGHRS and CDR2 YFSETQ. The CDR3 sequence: CASSLGGNTYEQYF. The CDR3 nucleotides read TGCGCCAGCAGCTTGGGCGGGAACACCTACGAGCAGTACTTC.

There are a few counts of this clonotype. CDR3 protein: CASSQDGRGVGSPLHF. CDR3 DNA: TGCGCCAGCAGCCAAGATGGGCGTGGGGTGGGATCACCCCTCCACTTT. This rearrangement joins TRBV4-1 to TRBJ1-6; D unclear. Germline CDR1 MGHRA, CDR2 YSYEKL. Trimming stripped 0 bases from V and 10 bases from J, with 16 bases between. This CDR3 has 16 residues.

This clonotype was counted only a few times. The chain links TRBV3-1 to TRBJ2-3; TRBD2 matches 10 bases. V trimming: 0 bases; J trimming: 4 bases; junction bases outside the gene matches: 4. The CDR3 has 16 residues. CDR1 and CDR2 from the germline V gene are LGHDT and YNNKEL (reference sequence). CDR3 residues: CASSQEPLAGADTQYF. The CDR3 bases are TGTGCCAGCAGCCAAGAACCCCTAGCGGGAGCAGATACGCAGTATTTT.

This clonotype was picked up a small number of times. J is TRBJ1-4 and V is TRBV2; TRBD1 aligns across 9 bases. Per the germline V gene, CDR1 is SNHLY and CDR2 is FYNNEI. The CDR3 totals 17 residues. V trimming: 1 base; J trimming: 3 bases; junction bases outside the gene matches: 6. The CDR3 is CASSEGDRVGSNEKLFF. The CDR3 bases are TGTGCCAGCAGTGAAGGGGACAGGGTAGGGTCTAATGAAAAACTGTTTTTT.

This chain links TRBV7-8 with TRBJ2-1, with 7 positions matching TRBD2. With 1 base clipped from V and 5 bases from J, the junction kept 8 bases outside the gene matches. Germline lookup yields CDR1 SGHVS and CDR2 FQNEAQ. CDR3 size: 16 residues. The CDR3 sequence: CASSLGGLAVHNEQFF. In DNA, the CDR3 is TGTGCCAGCAGCTTAGGTGGTCTAGCGGTCCACAATGAGCAGTTCTTC.

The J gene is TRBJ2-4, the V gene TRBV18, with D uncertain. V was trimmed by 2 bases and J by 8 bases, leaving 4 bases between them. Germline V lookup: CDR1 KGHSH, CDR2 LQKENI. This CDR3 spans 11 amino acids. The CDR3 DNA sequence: TGTGCCAGCTCACCAATCTACATTCAGTACTTC. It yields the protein CASSPIYIQYF.

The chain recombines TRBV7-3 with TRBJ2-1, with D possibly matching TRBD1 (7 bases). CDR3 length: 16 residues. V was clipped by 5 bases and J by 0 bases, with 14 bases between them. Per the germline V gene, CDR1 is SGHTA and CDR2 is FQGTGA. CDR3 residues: CASSQWGDSSYNEQFF. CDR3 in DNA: TGTGCCAGCAGCCAATGGGGGGACAGCTCCTACAATGAGCAGTTCTTC.

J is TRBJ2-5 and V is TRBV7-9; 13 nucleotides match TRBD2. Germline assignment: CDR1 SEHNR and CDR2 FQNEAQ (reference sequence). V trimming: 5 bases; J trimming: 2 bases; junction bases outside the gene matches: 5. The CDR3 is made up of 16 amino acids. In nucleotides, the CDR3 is TGTGCCAGCAGCCTGAAGACTAGCGGGGGGCAAGAGACCCAGTACTTC. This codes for CASSLKTSGGQETQYF.

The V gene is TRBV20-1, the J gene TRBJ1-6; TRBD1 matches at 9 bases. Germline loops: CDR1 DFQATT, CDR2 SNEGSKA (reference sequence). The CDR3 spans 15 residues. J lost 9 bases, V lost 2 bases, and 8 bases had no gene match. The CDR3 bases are TGCAGTGCTAGAAGCTCGGGACAGGGCAGTTCACCCCTCCACTTT. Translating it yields CSARSSGQGSSPLHF.

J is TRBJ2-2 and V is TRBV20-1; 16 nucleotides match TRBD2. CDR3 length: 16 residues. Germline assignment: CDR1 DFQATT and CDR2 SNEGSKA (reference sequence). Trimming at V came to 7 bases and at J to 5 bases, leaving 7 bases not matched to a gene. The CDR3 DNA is TGCAGTGGGGCGATGGGACTAGCGGGGGGGACCGGGGAGCTGTTTTTT. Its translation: CSGAMGLAGGTGELFF.

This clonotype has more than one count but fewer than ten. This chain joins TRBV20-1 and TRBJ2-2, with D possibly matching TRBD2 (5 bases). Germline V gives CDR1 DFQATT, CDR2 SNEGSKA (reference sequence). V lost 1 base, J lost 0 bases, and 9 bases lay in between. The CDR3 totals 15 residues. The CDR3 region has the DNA TGCAGTGCTAGAGGACTAACCGCGAACACCGGGGAGCTGTTTTTT. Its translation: CSARGLTANTGELFF.

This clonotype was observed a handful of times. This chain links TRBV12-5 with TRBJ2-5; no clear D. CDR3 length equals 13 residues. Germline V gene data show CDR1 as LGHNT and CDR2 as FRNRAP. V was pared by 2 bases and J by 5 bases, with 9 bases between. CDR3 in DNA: TGTGCTAGTGGTTTGTGGAGTGAGGAGACCCAGTACTTC. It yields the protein CASGLWSEETQYF.

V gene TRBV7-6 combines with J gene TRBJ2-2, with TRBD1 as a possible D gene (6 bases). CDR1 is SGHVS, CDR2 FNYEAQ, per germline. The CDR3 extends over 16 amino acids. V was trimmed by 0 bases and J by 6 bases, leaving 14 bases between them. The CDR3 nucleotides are TGTGCCAGCAGCTTAGCGGTCTCAGGGGTCGCCGGGGAGCTGTTTTTT. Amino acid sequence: CASSLAVSGVAGELFF.

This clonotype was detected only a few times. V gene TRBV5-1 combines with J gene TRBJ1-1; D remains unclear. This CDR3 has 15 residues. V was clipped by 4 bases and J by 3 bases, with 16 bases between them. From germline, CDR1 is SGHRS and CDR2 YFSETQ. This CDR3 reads CASSLGPTRDTEAFF. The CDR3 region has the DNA TGCGCCAGCAGCCTCGGGCCAACTCGGGACACTGAAGCTTTCTTT.

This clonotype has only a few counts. This CDR3 reads CASSLSVGYEQYF. The CDR3 DNA follows: TGTGCCAGCAGCTTATCGGTCGGCTACGAGCAGTACTTC. V usage is TRBV7-9 and J usage is TRBJ2-7; D gene unclear. Germline assignment: CDR1 SEHNR and CDR2 FQNEAQ (reference sequence). CDR3 size: 13 residues. V lost 2 bases and J lost 3, with 8 bases in between.

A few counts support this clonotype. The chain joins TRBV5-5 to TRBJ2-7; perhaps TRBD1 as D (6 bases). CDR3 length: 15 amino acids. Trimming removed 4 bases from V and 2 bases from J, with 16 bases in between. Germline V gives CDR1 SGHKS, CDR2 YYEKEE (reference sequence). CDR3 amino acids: CASSPTTDSAYEQYF. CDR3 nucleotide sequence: TGTGCCAGCAGCCCAACAACGGACAGCGCCTACGAGCAGTACTTC.